This passage covers 2 T cell receptor beta chains from one sample sequenced in a study of blood T cell repertoires in COVID-19. Generated by immunoSEQ multiplex PCR, the TCRdb table keeps only in-frame clones and is missing some. This table holds around 470,000 clones, roughly nine tenths found once. The sample comprised peripheral blood. The receptors stem from a man in his late teens or twenties with COVID-19, enrolled during active disease.

The J gene is TRBJ2-7, the V gene TRBV11-3, with D perhaps TRBD2 (5 bases). The CDR3 has 15 residues. Germline V gene lookup returns CDR1 SGHNT and CDR2 YENEEA. Deletions cut 3 bases from V and 3 bases from J, with 15 bases between. The CDR3 region is CASSFGRKEDYEQYF. As DNA, the CDR3 is TGTGCCAGCAGCTTTGGACGGAAGGAGGACTACGAGCAGTACTTC.

This sequence joins TRBV6-5 and TRBJ2-1; D is possibly TRBD2 (5 bases). Trimming shortened V by 0 bases and J by 9 bases, and 9 bases separated the two germline ends. Germline V CDR1 and CDR2: MNHEY, SVGAGI. CDR3 length: 13 residues. CDR3 sequence: CASSYSTGSEQFF. The DNA of the CDR3 is TGTGCCAGCAGTTACTCTACGGGGAGTGAGCAGTTCTTC.